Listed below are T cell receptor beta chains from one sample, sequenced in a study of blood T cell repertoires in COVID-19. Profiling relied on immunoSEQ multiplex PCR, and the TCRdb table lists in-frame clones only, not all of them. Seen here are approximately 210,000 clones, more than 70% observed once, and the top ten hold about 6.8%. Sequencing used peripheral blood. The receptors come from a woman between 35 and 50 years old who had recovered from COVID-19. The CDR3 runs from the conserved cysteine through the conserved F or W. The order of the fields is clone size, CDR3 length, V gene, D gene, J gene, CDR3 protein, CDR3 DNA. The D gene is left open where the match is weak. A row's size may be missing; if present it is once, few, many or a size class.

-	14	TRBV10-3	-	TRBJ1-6	CAISEPEPNSPLHF	TGTGCCATCAGTGAGCCGGAGCCGAATTCACCCCTCCACTTT
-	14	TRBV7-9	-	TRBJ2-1	CASSLAVATLEQFF	TGTGCCAGCAGCTTAGCGGTCGCTACCCTTGAGCAGTTCTTC
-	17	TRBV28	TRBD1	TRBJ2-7	CASSFLLRDRGMYEQYF	TGTGCCAGCAGTTTTCTGCTCCGGGACAGGGGAATGTACGAGCAGTACTTC
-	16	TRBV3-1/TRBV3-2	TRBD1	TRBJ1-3	CASSLRDRGPGNTIYF	TGTGCCAGCAGCCTCCGGGACAGGGGGCCCGGAAACACCATATATTTT
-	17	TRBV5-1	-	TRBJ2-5	CASSLLQGVFGRETQYF	TGCGCCAGCAGCTTGTTACAGGGAGTTTTTGGTAGAGAGACCCAGTACTTC
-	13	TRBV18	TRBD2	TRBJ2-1	CASSPGLAGGQFF	TGTGCCAGCTCACCAGGACTAGCGGGAGGGCAGTTCTTC
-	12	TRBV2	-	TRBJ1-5	CASSLQNQPQHF	TGTGCCAGCAGTCTACAGAATCAGCCCCAGCATTTT
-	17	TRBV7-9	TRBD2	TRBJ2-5	CASSSGGLAGVGETQYF	TGTGCCAGCAGCTCTGGGGGACTAGCGGGAGTTGGAGAGACCCAGTACTTC
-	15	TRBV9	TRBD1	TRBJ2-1	CASSVGTGYYNEQFF	TGTGCCAGCAGCGTAGGGACAGGGTATTACAATGAGCAGTTCTTC
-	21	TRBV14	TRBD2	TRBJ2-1	CASSPSVLAGGTLGNYNEQFF	TGTGCCAGCAGCCCGAGCGTACTAGCGGGAGGGACTTTAGGGAACTACAATGAGCAGTTCTTC
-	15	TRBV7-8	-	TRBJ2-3	CASSLRQHSTDTQYF	TGTGCCAGCAGCCTCCGACAGCATAGCACAGATACGCAGTATTTT
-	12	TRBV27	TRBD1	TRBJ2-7	CASMTGSDEQYF	TGTGCCAGCATGACAGGGTCGGACGAGCAGTACTTC
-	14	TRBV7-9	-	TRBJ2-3	CATTGRGSTDTQYF	TGTGCCACCACGGGGCGGGGTAGCACAGATACGCAGTATTTT
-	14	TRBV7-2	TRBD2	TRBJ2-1	CASGLAGENNEQFF	TGTGCCAGCGGATTAGCGGGAGAGAACAATGAGCAGTTCTTC
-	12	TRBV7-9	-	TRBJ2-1	CASSIRHNEQFF	TGTGCCAGCAGCATCAGGCACAATGAGCAGTTCTTC
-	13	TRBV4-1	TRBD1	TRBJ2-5	CASSATGLETQYF	TGCGCCAGCAGCGCGACAGGGCTCGAGACCCAGTACTTC
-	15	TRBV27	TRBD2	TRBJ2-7	CASSLLAGQTYEQYF	TGTGCCAGCAGTTTATTAGCGGGACAAACCTACGAGCAGTACTTC
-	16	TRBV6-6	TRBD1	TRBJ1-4	CASSYTQGAGDEKLFF	TGTGCCAGCAGCTACACGCAGGGGGCTGGAGATGAAAAACTGTTTTTT
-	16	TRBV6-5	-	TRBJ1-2	CASSYSSGALQYGYTF	TGTGCCAGCAGTTACTCTTCAGGGGCGCTTCAATATGGCTACACCTTC
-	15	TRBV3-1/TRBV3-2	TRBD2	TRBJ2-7	CASSQAAGHSYEQYF	TGTGCCAGCAGCCAAGCAGCGGGGCACTCCTACGAGCAGTACTTC
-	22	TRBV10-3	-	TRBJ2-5	CAISESPGLQHFGPRAPETQYF	-
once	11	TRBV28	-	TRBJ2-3	CASSFLDTQYF	TGTGCCAGCAGTTTTCTGGATACGCAGTATTTT
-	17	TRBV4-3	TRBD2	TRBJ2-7	CASSQDLGSGSVYEQYF	TGCGCCAGCAGCCAAGATCTGGGTAGCGGGAGTGTCTACGAGCAGTACTTC
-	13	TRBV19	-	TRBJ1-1	CASSSRLDTEAFF	TGTGCCAGTAGTAGCAGACTGGACACTGAAGCTTTCTTT
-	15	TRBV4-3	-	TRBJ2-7	CASSQVRQLSYEQYF	TGCGCCAGCAGCCAAGTTCGACAGCTGTCCTACGAGCAGTACTTC
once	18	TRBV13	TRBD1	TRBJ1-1	CASSSLNRRTGQNTEAFF	TGTGCCAGCAGCTCCCTAAACAGACGGACAGGACAAAACACTGAAGCTTTCTTT
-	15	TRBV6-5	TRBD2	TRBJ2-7	CASRLAGPSSYEQYF	TGTGCCAGCAGGTTAGCGGGTCCGAGCTCCTACGAGCAGTACTTC
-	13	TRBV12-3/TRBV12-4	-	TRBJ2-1	CASNPSGLSEQFF	TGTGCCAGCAATCCATCGGGACTCTCCGAGCAGTTCTTC
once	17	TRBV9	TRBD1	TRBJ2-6	CASSLSGTVSGANVLTF	TGTGCCAGCAGCTTATCCGGGACAGTCTCTGGGGCCAACGTCCTGACTTTC
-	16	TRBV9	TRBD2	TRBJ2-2	CASSVGSGRAHGELFF	TGTGCCAGCAGCGTAGGTAGCGGGAGGGCCCACGGGGAGCTGTTTTTT
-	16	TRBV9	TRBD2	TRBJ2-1	CASSAGWASGTNEQFF	TGTGCCAGCAGCGCGGGGTGGGCTAGCGGGACTAATGAGCAGTTCTTC
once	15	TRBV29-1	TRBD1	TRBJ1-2	CSTQGDGIANYGYTF	TGCAGCACACAGGGGGACGGTATCGCTAACTATGGCTACACCTTC